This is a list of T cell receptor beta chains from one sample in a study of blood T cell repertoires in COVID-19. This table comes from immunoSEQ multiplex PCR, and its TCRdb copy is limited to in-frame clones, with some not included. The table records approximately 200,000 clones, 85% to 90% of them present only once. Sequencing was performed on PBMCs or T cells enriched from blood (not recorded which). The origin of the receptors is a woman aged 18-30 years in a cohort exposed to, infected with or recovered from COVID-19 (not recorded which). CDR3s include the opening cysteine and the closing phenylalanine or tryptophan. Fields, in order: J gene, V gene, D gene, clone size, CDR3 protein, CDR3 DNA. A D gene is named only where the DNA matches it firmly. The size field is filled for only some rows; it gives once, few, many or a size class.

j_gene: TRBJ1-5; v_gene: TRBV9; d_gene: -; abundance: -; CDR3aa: CASSVLTLKGSIGEGRCQPQHF; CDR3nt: TGTGCCAGCAGCGTTTTAACGCTTAAAGGGAGTATAGGGGAGGGTCGATGTCAGCCCCAGCATTTT
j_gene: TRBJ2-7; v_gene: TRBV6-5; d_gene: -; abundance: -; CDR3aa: CASSRRGLPDEQYF; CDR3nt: TGTGCCAGCAGCCGACGGGGGTTACCCGACGAGCAGTACTTC
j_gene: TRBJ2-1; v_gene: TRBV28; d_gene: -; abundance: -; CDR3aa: CASSLYNEQFF; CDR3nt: TGTGCCAGCAGTCTTTACAATGAGCAGTTCTTC
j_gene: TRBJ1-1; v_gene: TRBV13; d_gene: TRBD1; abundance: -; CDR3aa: CASSSGGTGGATEAFF; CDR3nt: TGTGCCAGCAGCTCCGGCGGGACAGGGGGTGCCACTGAAGCTTTCTTT
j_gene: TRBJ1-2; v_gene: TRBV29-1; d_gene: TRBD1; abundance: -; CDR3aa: CSVPGTGKLNYGYTF; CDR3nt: TGCAGCGTTCCCGGGACAGGGAAACTTAACTATGGCTACACCTTC
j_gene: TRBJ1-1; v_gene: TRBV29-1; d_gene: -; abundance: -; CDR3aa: CSAERGETEAFF; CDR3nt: TGCAGCGCTGAGAGAGGAGAAACTGAAGCTTTCTTT
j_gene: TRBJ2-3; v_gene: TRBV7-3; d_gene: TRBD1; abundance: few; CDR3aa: CASSPGQGVDTQYF; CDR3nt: TGTGCCAGCAGCCCAGGACAGGGAGTAGATACGCAGTATTTT
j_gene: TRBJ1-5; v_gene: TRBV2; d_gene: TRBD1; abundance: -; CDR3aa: CASSVGQGHPDNQPQHF; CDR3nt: TGTGCCAGCAGTGTAGGACAGGGGCACCCTGACAATCAGCCCCAGCATTTT
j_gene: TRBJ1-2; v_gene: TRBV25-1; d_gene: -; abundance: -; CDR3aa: CASSLGANPYGYTF; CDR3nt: TGTGCCAGCAGCCTGGGAGCTAACCCCTATGGCTACACCTTC
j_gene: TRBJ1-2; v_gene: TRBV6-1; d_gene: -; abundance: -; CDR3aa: CASSETGSNF; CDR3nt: TGTGCCAGCAGTGAAACAGGTTCTAACTTC
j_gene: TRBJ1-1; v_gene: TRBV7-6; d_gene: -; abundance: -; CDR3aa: CASSSGSNTEAFF; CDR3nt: TGTGCCAGCAGCTCGGGTTCGAACACTGAAGCTTTCTTT
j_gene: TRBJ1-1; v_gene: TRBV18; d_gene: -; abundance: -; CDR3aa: CASSKEEAMNTEAFF; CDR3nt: TGTGCCAGCTCCAAGGAAGAGGCAATGAACACTGAAGCTTTCTTT
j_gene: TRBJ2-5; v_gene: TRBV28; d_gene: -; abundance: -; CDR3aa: CASSFQGQDQETQYF; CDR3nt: TGTGCCAGCAGTTTCCAGGGGCAAGACCAAGAGACCCAGTACTTC
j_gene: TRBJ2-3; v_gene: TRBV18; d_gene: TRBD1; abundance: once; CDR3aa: CASSPPRTGQPTDTQYF; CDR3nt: TGTGCCAGCTCACCACCGAGGACGGGACAGCCCACAGATACGCAGTATTTT
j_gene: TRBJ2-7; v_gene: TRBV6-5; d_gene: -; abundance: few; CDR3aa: CASSYSRRDEQYF; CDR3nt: TGTGCCAGCAGTTACTCGAGGAGGGACGAGCAGTACTTC
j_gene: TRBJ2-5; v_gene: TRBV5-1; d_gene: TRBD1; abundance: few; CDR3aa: CASSLRTGGRETQYF; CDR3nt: TGCGCCAGCAGCTTGAGGACAGGGGGTAGGGAGACCCAGTACTTC
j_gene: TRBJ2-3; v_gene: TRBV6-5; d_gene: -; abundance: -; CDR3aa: CASSYAGAKGTDTQYF; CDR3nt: TGTGCCAGCAGTTACGCGGGGGCGAAGGGCACAGATACGCAGTATTTT
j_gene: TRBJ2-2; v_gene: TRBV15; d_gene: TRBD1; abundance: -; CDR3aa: CATSRDGNRGDTGELFF; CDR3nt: TGTGCCACCAGCAGAGATGGGAACAGGGGAGACACCGGGGAGCTGTTTTTT
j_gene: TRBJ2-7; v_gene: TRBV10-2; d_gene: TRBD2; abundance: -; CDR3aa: CASSELAGTYEQYF; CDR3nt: TGCGCCAGCAGTGAACTAGCGGGGACCTACGAGCAGTACTTC
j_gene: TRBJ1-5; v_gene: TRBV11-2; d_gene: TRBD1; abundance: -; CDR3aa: CASSSGQGASNQPQHF; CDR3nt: TGTGCCAGCAGCTCCGGACAGGGGGCAAGCAATCAGCCCCAGCATTTT
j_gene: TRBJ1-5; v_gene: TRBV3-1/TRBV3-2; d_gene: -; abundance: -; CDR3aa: CASSQDLTNQPQHF; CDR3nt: TGTGCCAGCAGCCAAGATCTTACAAATCAGCCCCAGCATTTT
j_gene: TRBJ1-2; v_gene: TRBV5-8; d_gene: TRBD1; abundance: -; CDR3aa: CASSLVGTGHNYGYTF; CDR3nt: TGTGCCAGCAGCTTGGTCGGGACAGGGCATAACTATGGCTACACCTTC
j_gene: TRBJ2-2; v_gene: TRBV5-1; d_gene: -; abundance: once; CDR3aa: CASSLVGSNTGELFF; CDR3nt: TGCGCCAGCAGCTTGGTTGGCAGTAACACCGGGGAGCTGTTTTTT
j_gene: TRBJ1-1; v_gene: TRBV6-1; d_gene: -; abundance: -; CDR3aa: CASSEGTSNTEAFF; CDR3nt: TGTGCCAGCAGTGAGGGGACATCGAACACTGAAGCTTTCTTT
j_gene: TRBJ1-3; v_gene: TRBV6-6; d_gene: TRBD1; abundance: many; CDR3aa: CASSFDRASGNTIYF; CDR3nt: TGTGCCAGCAGTTTCGACAGGGCCTCTGGAAACACCATATATTTT
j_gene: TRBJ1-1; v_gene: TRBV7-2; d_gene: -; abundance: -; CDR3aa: CASSLSGYTEAFF; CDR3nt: TGTGCCAGCAGCTTATCGGGATACACTGAAGCTTTCTTT
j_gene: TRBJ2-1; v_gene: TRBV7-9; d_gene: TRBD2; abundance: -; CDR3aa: CASSAGLADNEQFF; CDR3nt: TGTGCCAGCAGCGCGGGACTAGCGGACAATGAGCAGTTCTTC
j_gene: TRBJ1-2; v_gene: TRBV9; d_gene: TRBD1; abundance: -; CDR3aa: CASSGWTGANYGYTF; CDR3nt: TGTGCCAGCAGCGGCTGGACAGGGGCCAACTATGGCTACACCTTC